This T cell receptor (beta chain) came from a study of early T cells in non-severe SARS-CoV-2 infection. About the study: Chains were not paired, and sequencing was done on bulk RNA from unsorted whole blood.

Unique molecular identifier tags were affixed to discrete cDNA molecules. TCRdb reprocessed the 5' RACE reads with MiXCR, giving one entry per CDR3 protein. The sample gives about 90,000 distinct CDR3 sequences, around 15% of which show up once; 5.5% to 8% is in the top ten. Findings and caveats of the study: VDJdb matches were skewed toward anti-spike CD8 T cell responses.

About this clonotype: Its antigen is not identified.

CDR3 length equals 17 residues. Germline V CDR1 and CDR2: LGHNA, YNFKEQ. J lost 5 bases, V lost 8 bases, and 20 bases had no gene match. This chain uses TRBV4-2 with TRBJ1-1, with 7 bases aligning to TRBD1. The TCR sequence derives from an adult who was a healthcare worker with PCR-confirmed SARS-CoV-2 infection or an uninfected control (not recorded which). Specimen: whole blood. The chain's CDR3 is CASRLGGGRGLRTEAFF. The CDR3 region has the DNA TGTGCCAGCCGCCTGGGGGGCGGGAGGGGGCTGAGGACTGAAGCTTTCTTT.